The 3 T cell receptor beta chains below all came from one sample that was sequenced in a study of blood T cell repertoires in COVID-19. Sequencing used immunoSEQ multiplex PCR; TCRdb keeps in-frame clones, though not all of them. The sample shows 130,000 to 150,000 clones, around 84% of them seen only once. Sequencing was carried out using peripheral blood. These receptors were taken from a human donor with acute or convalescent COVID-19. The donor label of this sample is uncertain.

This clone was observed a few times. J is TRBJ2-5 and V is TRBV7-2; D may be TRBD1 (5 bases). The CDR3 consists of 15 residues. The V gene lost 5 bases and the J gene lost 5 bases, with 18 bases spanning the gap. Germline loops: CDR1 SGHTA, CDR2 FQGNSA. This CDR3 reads CASSQGVGELETQYF. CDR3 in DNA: TGTGCCAGCAGCCAGGGTGTAGGGGAATTGGAGACCCAGTACTTC.

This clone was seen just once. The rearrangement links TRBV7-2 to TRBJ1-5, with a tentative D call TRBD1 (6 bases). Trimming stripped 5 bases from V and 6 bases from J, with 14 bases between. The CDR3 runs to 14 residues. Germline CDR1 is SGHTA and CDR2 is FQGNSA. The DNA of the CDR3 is TGTGCCAGCAGCAATACAGGGCTCATTCAGCCCCAGCATTTT. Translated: CASSNTGLIQPQHF.

The CDR3 DNA reads as TGTGCCAGCACCAGACAGGCCGGAGTTGGGCCCCAGCATTTT. Its translation: CASTRQAGVGPQHF. The rearrangement uses TRBV6-5 and TRBJ1-5, with D perhaps TRBD1 (6 bases). V was cut by 7 bases and J by 9 bases, with 19 bases left in between. The CDR3 extends over 14 amino acids. Germline CDR1 and CDR2: MNHEY and SVGAGI.